The clone carrying this T cell receptor beta chain has just a few counts. Its antigen remains unknown. Other DNA variants within this sample encode the same CDR3. The V gene's germline CDR1 is MNHNY and CDR2 SVGAGI (reference sequence). Trimming left V 6 bases short and J 3 bases short, with 14 bases between. CDR3 size: 14 residues. This entry belongs to a study of brain metastases from non-small cell lung cancer. Study outcomes and limitations: In approximately 60% of brain metastases, T-cell clones were expanded compared with matched primary tumors. T-cell infiltration was lower in brain metastases than primaries (P < 0.001). Metastases had sparse T cells but largely shared repertoires with primaries.

TCRdb's copy holds only in-frame clones and misses some; the assay was immunoSEQ multiplex PCR. The table lists about 2,600 clones, about 87% of them singletons. The receptor was derived from a donor aged 40 or over with non-small cell lung cancer. Sequences were obtained from primary lung tumor tissue. The chain links TRBV6-6 to TRBJ2-5; D is possibly TRBD1 or TRBD2 (5 bases each). The DNA of the CDR3 is TGTGCCAGCAGCACCGGGACCACCAAAGAGACCCAGTACTTC. Translation: CASSTGTTKETQYF.